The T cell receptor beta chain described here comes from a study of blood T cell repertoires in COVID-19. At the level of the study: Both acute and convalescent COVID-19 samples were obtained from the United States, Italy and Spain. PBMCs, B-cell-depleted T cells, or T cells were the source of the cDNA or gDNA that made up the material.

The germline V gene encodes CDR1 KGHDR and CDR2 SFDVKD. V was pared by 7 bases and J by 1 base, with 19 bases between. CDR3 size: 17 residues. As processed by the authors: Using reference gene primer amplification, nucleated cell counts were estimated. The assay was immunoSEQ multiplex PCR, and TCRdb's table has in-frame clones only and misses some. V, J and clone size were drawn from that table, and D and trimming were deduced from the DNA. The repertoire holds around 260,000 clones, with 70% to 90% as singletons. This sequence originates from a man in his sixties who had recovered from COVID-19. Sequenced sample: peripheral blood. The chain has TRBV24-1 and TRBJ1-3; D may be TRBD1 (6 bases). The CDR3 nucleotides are TGTGCCACCAGAGTTACAGGGCTTACTAATTCTGGAAACACCATATATTTT. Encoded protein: CATRVTGLTNSGNTIYF.